These 28 T cell receptor beta chains were sequenced from one sample in a study of beta chain features in type 1 diabetes. Overall study results and limits: TCRB CDR3s from Type 1 diabetes patients were moderately but significantly shorter in all four CD4+ subsets.

These receptors are not linked to any known antigen. As every portion of the isolated RNA was reverse transcribed, the sequencing read expressed TCRB transcripts. The table came from immunoSEQ multiplex PCR; TCRdb's copy has only in-frame clones and leaves some out. The sample shows 500,000 to 650,000 clones, around 11% of them seen only once. Sequencing input: naive CD4+ T cells from blood. Receptor source: a man in his thirties or forties with type 1 diabetes.

In this sample, this clone turned up a few times. At the DNA level, this CDR3 is encoded by other sequences in the same sample as well. The chain uses TRBV18 and TRBJ1-1, with a possible D match to TRBD1 (5 bases). The CDR3 extends over 13 amino acids. Trimming left V 3 bases short and J 3 bases short, with 8 bases between. Per germline, CDR1 KGHSH and CDR2 LQKENI. CDR3 DNA: TGTGCCAGCTCACCGTTAGGGGACACTGAAGCTTTCTTT. Residues: CASSPLGDTEAFF.

The chain is built from TRBV5-4 and TRBJ1-1; 7 bases agree with TRBD1. Germline loops: CDR1 SGHNT, CDR2 YYREEE (reference sequence). The J segment lost 5 bases and the V segment lost 2 bases, leaving 3 bases of the junction unmatched. The CDR3 length is 13 residues. The DNA of the CDR3 is TGTGCCAGCAGCTTTGGGACAGCAACTGAAGCTTTCTTT. This gives the protein CASSFGTATEAFF.

The chain links TRBV5-6 to TRBJ2-5, with a weak D call TRBD1 (5 bases). The germline gives CDR1 SGHDT, CDR2 YYEEEE. Trimming took off 0 bases at V and 7 bases at J, with 13 bases between the two ends. The length of the CDR3 is 14 residues. The CDR3 is CASSLGVPRGTQYF. The CDR3 region has the DNA TGTGCCAGCAGCTTGGGGGTCCCAAGGGGGACCCAGTACTTC.

The J gene is TRBJ2-7, the V gene TRBV7-9; D might be TRBD1 or TRBD2, each matching 5 bases. Germline CDR1 reads SEHNR; CDR2 reads FQNEAQ (reference sequence). CDR3 length: 14 residues. V was trimmed by 6 bases and J by 7 bases, leaving 19 bases between them. As DNA, the CDR3 is TGTGCCAGCAGTTACCCGGGACGCCTGGAGGAGCAGTACTTC. The encoded protein is CASSYPGRLEEQYF.

This clone was observed a handful of times. The genes are TRBV2 and TRBJ1-1, with TRBD1 matching over 7 bases. CDR1 and CDR2 from the germline V gene are SNHLY and FYNNEI. The CDR3 has 15 amino acids. V gave up 4 bases and J gave up 1 base; unmatched junction bases: 6. CDR3 nucleotides: TGTGCCAGCAGTGTAACAGGGGTTTGGAACACTGAAGCTTTCTTT. This gives the protein CASSVTGVWNTEAFF.

This clone came up many times. The gene calls are TRBV5-6 and TRBJ2-3; TRBD1 matches at 10 bases. V was clipped by 1 base and J by 7 bases; unmatched bases: 6. The CDR3 is 15 amino acids. Germline CDR1 SGHDT, CDR2 YYEEEE. The chain's CDR3 is CASSLRRTGGYTQYF. CDR3 bases: TGTGCCAGCAGCTTGCGTAGGACAGGGGGGTATACGCAGTATTTT.

This clone was counted between two and nine times. The chain links TRBV7-9 to TRBJ1-4; weak D call: TRBD1 (5 bases). V was cut by 3 bases and J by 7 bases, with 12 bases left in between. This CDR3 contains 14 residues. CDR1 is SEHNR and CDR2 is FQNEAQ in the germline V gene (reference sequence). The CDR3 sequence is CASSFGQGGEKLFF. In DNA form, the CDR3 reads TGTGCCAGCAGCTTCGGGCAGGGCGGTGAAAAACTGTTTTTT.

This clone was recorded a few times. The chain carries TRBV7-2 and TRBJ2-3, with unresolved D. This CDR3 has 12 residues. The ends were cut back, 3 bases at V and 4 bases at J, with 5 bases in the middle. CDR1 and CDR2 (germline): SGHTA, FQGNSA. CDR3 in DNA: TGTGCCAGCAGCTTTAGTGCAGATACGCAGTATTTT. Translating it yields CASSFSADTQYF.

This clone was observed a handful of times. The chain is built from TRBV21-1 and TRBJ1-1; the DNA was not compared with TRBD1, the D call given in the table. TRBV21-1 is flagged as a pseudogene. CDR3 length: 17 amino acids. CDR3 DNA: TGTGCCAGCAGCAAAACCGGCAGGGGGCTCGAGGCCACTGAAGCTTTCTTT. Protein sequence: CASSKTGRGLEATEAFF.

This clone was seen only a few times. The rearrangement joins TRBV11-1 to TRBJ2-1, with D tentatively TRBD1 (6 bases). This CDR3 contains 17 residues. Germline-derived CDR1 and CDR2 are SGHAT and FQDESV (reference sequence). V lost 5 bases and J 3 bases, leaving 20 bases between the germline ends. The CDR3, as DNA: TGTGCCAGCAGCCCAGAAATCCCGGGACATAACTACAATGAGCAGTTCTTC. Translation gives CASSPEIPGHNYNEQFF.

This clone was recorded once. The J gene is TRBJ2-3, the V gene TRBV6-1; the D gene could be TRBD1 or TRBD2 (5 bases each). The germline CDR1 and CDR2 sequences are MNHNS and SASEGT. The V end was cut by 9 bases, the J end by 5 bases, with 12 bases between. The CDR3 contains 12 residues. CDR3: CASRGEGDTQYF. The CDR3, as DNA: TGTGCCAGTAGGGGCGAGGGAGATACGCAGTATTTT.

This clone came up a few times. The gene calls are TRBV7-2 and TRBJ2-1, with 11 bases lining up with TRBD1. Germline lookup yields CDR1 SGHTA and CDR2 FQGNSA. The junction had 3 bases not matched to a gene; V was cut back by 3 bases and J by 8 bases. The CDR3 has 14 residues. The CDR3 here is CASSFGQGAHEQFF. The CDR3 DNA reads as TGTGCCAGCAGCTTTGGACAGGGGGCCCATGAGCAGTTCTTC.

This rearrangement joins TRBV5-4 to TRBJ2-2; TRBD1 aligns across 8 bases. The CDR3 extends over 14 amino acids. J lost 4 bases, V lost 4 bases, and 3 bases had no gene match. In germline, CDR1 is SGHNT, CDR2 YYREEE (reference sequence). In DNA, the CDR3 is TGTGCCAGCAGCAAAACAGGGGGCACCGGGGAGCTGTTTTTT. Translated: CASSKTGGTGELFF.

The chain has TRBV7-2 and TRBJ2-4; the D is unclear. Germline CDR1 and CDR2: SGHTA and FQGNSA. V dropped 1 base and J dropped 3 bases, with 7 bases sitting between them. This CDR3 comprises 14 residues. The DNA of the CDR3 is TGTGCCAGCAGCTTAGTGTCGGACAAAAACATTCAGTACTTC. Its protein is CASSLVSDKNIQYF.

This clone was picked up a small number of times. CDR3 nucleotide sequence: TGTGCCAGCAGCCCCCCAGGGGCCACCTACAATGAGCAGTTCTTC. Translation: CASSPPGATYNEQFF. The chain combines TRBV7-2 with TRBJ2-1; possibly TRBD1 for D (6 bases). This CDR3 has 15 residues. Germline V lookup: CDR1 SGHTA, CDR2 FQGNSA. Trimming took 5 bases from V and 2 from J, leaving 13 bases between them.

The V call is TRBV19, the J call TRBJ2-3; 9 bases line up with TRBD2. J was trimmed by 3 bases and V by 4 bases; bases with no gene match: 8. CDR3 length: 16 residues. CDR1 and CDR2 from the germline V gene are LNHDA and SQIVND (reference sequence). The DNA of the CDR3 is TGTGCCAGTAGTAATAGACCGGGACTAGCTACAGATACGCAGTATTTT. This sequence encodes CASSNRPGLATDTQYF.

This clone was observed a handful of times. V and J are TRBV27 and TRBJ1-2; TRBD1 is a possible D gene (6 bases). Deletions cut 5 bases from V and 2 bases from J, with 18 bases between. CDR1 MNHEY and CDR2 SMNVEV come from the germline V gene (reference sequence). The CDR3 contains 16 residues. The chain's CDR3 is CASSRLRGGPNYGYTF. CDR3 nucleotides: TGTGCCAGCAGTCGGCTTAGGGGGGGGCCAAACTATGGCTACACCTTC.

The chain joins TRBV11-2 to TRBJ2-1, with 12 nucleotides matching TRBD1. CDR3 size: 16 residues. Germline V lookup: CDR1 SGHAT, CDR2 FQNNGV. Germline trimming cut 1 base from V and 6 bases from J; bases unmatched to any gene: 4. CDR3 DNA: TGTGCCAGCAGCTTAGGGGGACAGGGGGCAATCAATGAGCAGTTCTTC. This gives the protein CASSLGGQGAINEQFF.

The chain has TRBV5-6 and TRBJ2-1, with D possibly matching TRBD1 (6 bases). The germline gives CDR1 SGHDT, CDR2 YYEEEE. Deletions cut 3 bases from V and 0 bases from J, with 10 bases between. This CDR3 region has 15 residues. The CDR3 sequence: CASSSGHLSYNEQFF. The CDR3 nucleotides are TGTGCCAGCAGCTCGGGACACCTCTCCTACAATGAGCAGTTCTTC.

The rearrangement joins TRBV18 to TRBJ2-7, with 9 bases fitting TRBD1. Germline V CDR1 and CDR2: KGHSH, LQKENI. This CDR3 has 16 residues. V lost 2 bases and J lost 4; bases outside the gene matches: 9. For the CDR3, the DNA is TGTGCCAGCTCACCAACCACAGGGGGCTCTGGATACGAGCAGTACTTC. Residues: CASSPTTGGSGYEQYF.

This chain joins TRBV18 and TRBJ1-2; 8 bases are shared with TRBD1. CDR1 is KGHSH and CDR2 is LQKENI in the germline V gene. Trimming cost V 3 bases and J 9 bases; bases outside gene matches: 6. This CDR3 has 13 amino acids. The CDR3 region is CASSPLGQGSYTF. CDR3 bases: TGTGCCAGCTCACCTCTTGGACAGGGAAGCTACACCTTC.

This clone was counted only a few times. J is TRBJ1-2 and V is TRBV7-2, with unresolved D. The CDR3 is made up of 15 amino acids. CDR1 is SGHTA, CDR2 FQGNSA, per germline. The V and J ends lost 1 base and 4 bases respectively, with 13 bases between them. This CDR3 reads CASSLDTRTPYGYTF. CDR3 in DNA: TGTGCCAGCAGCTTAGACACCCGAACCCCCTATGGCTACACCTTC. Filled out from reference TRBV7-2 and TRBJ1-2, the complete variable domain reads GAGVSQSPSNKVTEKGKDVELRCDPISGHTALYWYRQSLGQGLEFLIYFQGNSAPDKSGLPSDRFSAERTGGSVSTLTIQRTQQEDSAVYLCASSLDTRTPYGYTFGSGTRLTVV.

The CDR3 sequence is CASSATGTGSYEQYF. DNA of the CDR3: TGTGCCAGCAGCGCTACCGGGACTGGGTCCTACGAGCAGTACTTC. The V gene is TRBV7-2, the J gene TRBJ2-7, with a tentative D call TRBD2 (6 bases). Trimming took off 5 bases at V and 1 base at J, with 15 bases between the two ends. The CDR3 is 15 amino acids. Germline CDR1 and CDR2: SGHTA and FQGNSA.

In its sample, this clone was seen a few times. The rearrangement joins TRBV7-9 to TRBJ1-2; D perhaps matches TRBD1 (6 bases). Trimming removed 3 bases at V and 4 bases at J, with 15 bases between. The CDR3 has 15 amino acids. Germline V gene sequence: CDR1 SEHNR, CDR2 FQNEAQ (reference sequence). The CDR3, as DNA: TGTGCCAGCAGCTTGGCGGTTAGGGACACCTATGGCTACACCTTC. It is translated as CASSLAVRDTYGYTF.

This clone was observed a single time. The chain recombines TRBV6-5 with TRBJ2-5, with D perhaps TRBD2 (7 bases). The germline gives CDR1 MNHEY, CDR2 SVGAGI. CDR3 size: 12 residues. Between the trimmed V and J ends, which lost 6 bases and 5 bases, there was a span of 10 bases. In DNA form, the CDR3 reads TGTGCCAGCAGGGGGGGGCTGGAGACCCAGTACTTC. The encoded protein is CASRGGLETQYF.

The chain joins TRBV10-3 to TRBJ2-1, with TRBD2 identical over 10 bases. Germline CDR1 and CDR2: ENHRY and SYGVKD. V shed 2 bases, J shed 0 bases, and the junction held 10 bases outside the gene matches. The CDR3 extends over 19 amino acids. The CDR3 reads CAISETSGVLAGSYNEQFF. The DNA of the CDR3 is TGTGCCATCAGTGAGACTAGCGGGGTCTTAGCGGGCTCCTACAATGAGCAGTTCTTC.

Comments on this clone: At one of its ends the junction is not consistent with the germline gene, which may arise from a read error. The J gene is TRBJ1-3, the V gene TRBV9; 7 bases align to TRBD1. The germline CDR1 and CDR2 sequences are SGDLS and YYNGEE. This CDR3 is 13 amino acids long. CDR3 protein: CASTGQVDGVEDF. In nucleotides, the CDR3 is TGTGCCAGCACCGGACAGGTTGACGGCGTAGAGGATTTT.

This clone was counted between two and nine times. The rearrangement uses TRBV18 and TRBJ1-6; a possible D gene is TRBD1 (5 bases). This CDR3 spans 15 amino acids. V was pared by 3 bases and J by 11 bases, with 17 bases between. Per germline, CDR1 KGHSH and CDR2 LQKENI. The CDR3 sequence is CASSPGTEKGTPLHF. Here the CDR3 DNA reads TGTGCCAGCTCACCCGGGACGGAGAAAGGTACACCCCTCCACTTT.